A single sample gave rise to the 16 T cell receptor beta chains below, sequenced in a study of blood T cell repertoires in COVID-19. Data came from immunoSEQ multiplex PCR; TCRdb stores just in-frame clones and leaves some out. This sample yields approximately 230,000 clones, of which approximately 79% are seen a single time; 4.5% to 5% belongs to the top ten. Specimen: peripheral blood. These receptor sequences come from a woman older than 75 with active or convalescent COVID-19.

The V and J genes are TRBV12-1 and TRBJ1-2; the table's TRBD1 call for D was not verified on the DNA. TRBV12-1 is tagged as a pseudogene. The CDR3 runs 19 residues. The CDR3 here is CASSFWEGQGPLLGYGYTF. The CDR3 nucleotides are TGTGCCAGCAGCTTTTGGGAGGGACAGGGCCCGCTTTTGGGTTATGGCTACACCTTC.

This clone was recorded a few times. This chain links TRBV6-4 with TRBJ1-2; the match to TRBD1 covers 8 bases. V shed 5 bases and J 2 bases; nucleotides not matched to a gene: 4. The CDR3 spans 14 residues. Germline assignment: CDR1 MRHNA and CDR2 SNTAGT. The CDR3 DNA reads TGTGCCAGCAGTCCGGGACAGGAAAACTATGGCTACACCTTC. It specifies CASSPGQENYGYTF.

This clone turned up a few times. The chain employs TRBV4-1 and TRBJ2-2; 11 nucleotides align to TRBD2. This CDR3 has 17 residues. The V and J ends lost 5 bases and 0 bases, in that order; junction bases with no gene match: 5. Germline V gene lookup returns CDR1 MGHRA and CDR2 YSYEKL. The CDR3: CASSLRLAGSNTGELFF. The CDR3 DNA is TGCGCCAGCAGCTTACGACTAGCGGGATCGAACACCGGGGAGCTGTTTTTT.

The chain is built from TRBV27 and TRBJ2-7; 12 bases are a match to TRBD2. After removal of 4 bases from V and 5 bases from J, the junction contained 12 bases not matched to a gene. Germline CDR1 MNHEY, CDR2 SMNVEV (reference sequence). The CDR3 sequence is 17 residues long. The CDR3: CASSSASLTSGSNEQYF. The DNA of the CDR3 is TGTGCCAGCAGTTCAGCCTCGCTGACTAGCGGGAGTAACGAGCAGTACTTC.

This clone was observed once. Other DNA sequences of this sample code for an identical CDR3. V and J are TRBV2 and TRBJ1-5; possibly TRBD1 for D (6 bases). Germline V gene sequence: CDR1 SNHLY, CDR2 FYNNEI. Deletions cut 1 base from V and 7 bases from J, with 8 bases between. The CDR3 totals 13 residues. DNA for the CDR3: TGTGCCAGCAGTGAAGACAGGGTACAGCCCCAGCATTTT. It yields the protein CASSEDRVQPQHF.

The chain links TRBV19 to TRBJ1-1, with 7 bases fitting TRBD1. The V gene's germline CDR1 is LNHDA and CDR2 SQIVND (reference sequence). The CDR3 runs 13 residues. V trimming: 2 bases; J trimming: 7 bases; junction bases outside the gene matches: 4. CDR3 nucleotide sequence: TGTGCCAGTAGTATATTTCGGGACAGTGAAGCTTTCTTT. The encoded protein is CASSIFRDSEAFF.

V and J are TRBV18 and TRBJ1-2; the match to TRBD1 covers 7 bases. The CDR3 contains 15 residues. J was trimmed by 6 bases and V by 3 bases; bases with no gene match: 10. The germline V gene encodes CDR1 KGHSH and CDR2 LQKENI. DNA for the CDR3: TGTGCCAGCTCACCTGGGCTTGGACAGGCCGATGGCTACACCTTC. It is translated as CASSPGLGQADGYTF.

The chain is built from TRBV28 and TRBJ2-1; D not resolved. CDR3 length: 14 residues. CDR1 and CDR2 from the germline V gene are MDHEN and SYDVKM. Trimming pared 3 bases from V and 4 bases from J, leaving 10 bases between. CDR3 region: CASSLASGYNEQFF. The CDR3 nucleotides read TGTGCCAGCAGTTTGGCTTCTGGTTACAATGAGCAGTTCTTC.

The chain recombines TRBV6-1 with TRBJ2-7; 8 nucleotides line up with TRBD2. Germline V gives CDR1 MNHNS, CDR2 SASEGT. This CDR3 contains 14 residues. Germline trimming cut 3 bases from V and 4 bases from J; bases unmatched to any gene: 5. CDR3 sequence reads: CASSDGGGGYEQYF. CDR3 coding DNA: TGTGCCAGCAGTGACGGGGGGGGCGGGTACGAGCAGTACTTC.

The V call is TRBV5-1, the J call TRBJ2-2, with 9 bases identical to TRBD2. This CDR3 spans 16 amino acids. V dropped 5 bases and J dropped 3; count of bases not matched to a gene: 8. The germline gives CDR1 SGHRS, CDR2 YFSETQ. CDR3 nucleotide sequence: TGCGCCAGCAGGACCGGCGGGGGGGCCGACACCGGGGAGCTGTTTTTT. Its protein is CASRTGGGADTGELFF.

The gene calls are TRBV5-6 and TRBJ2-3; TRBD1 agrees at 9 bases. CDR3 length: 15 amino acids. CDR1 and CDR2 (germline): SGHDT, YYEEEE. The ends lost 2 bases at V and 3 bases at J; junction bases unmatched: 4. The chain's CDR3 is CASSFGTGRTDTQYF. Written as DNA, the CDR3 is TGTGCCAGCAGCTTTGGGACAGGGAGGACAGATACGCAGTATTTT.

CDR3 DNA sequence: TGTGCCAGCAGCCAAGAACAGGGGGCGGGTGGCTACACCTTC. Translating it yields CASSQEQGAGGYTF. The chain is built from TRBV3-1 (or the pseudogene TRBV3-2) and TRBJ1-2, with TRBD1 matching 9 bases. CDR1 and CDR2 from the germline V gene are LGHDT and YNNKEL (reference sequence). The V gene end was trimmed by 0 bases and the J gene end by 7 bases; junction bases not matched to a gene: 3. The CDR3 extends over 14 amino acids.

V is TRBV27 and J is TRBJ1-6; no reliable D call. The CDR3 length is 17 residues. The V end lost 0 bases, the J end lost 4 bases, and 13 bases lay between the germline ends. Looked up from germline, CDR1 is MNHEY and CDR2 is SMNVEV (reference sequence). The CDR3 reads CASSLSVPLTYNSPLHF. In DNA form, the CDR3 reads TGTGCCAGCAGTTTATCGGTCCCACTTACGTATAATTCACCCCTCCACTTT.

The chain couples TRBV7-9 to TRBJ2-5, with 9 bases that match TRBD1. Germline V lookup: CDR1 SEHNR, CDR2 FQNEAQ (reference sequence). The CDR3 extends over 15 amino acids. The J segment lost 2 bases and the V segment lost 7 bases, leaving 8 bases of the junction unmatched. CDR3 DNA: TGTGCCAGCACCCGACAGGGGGAGCCTCAAGAGACCCAGTACTTC. This encodes CASTRQGEPQETQYF.

This rearrangement joins TRBV21-1 to TRBJ2-5; TRBD1, the table's D call, was not compared with the DNA. TRBV21-1 represents a pseudogene. The CDR3 loop spans 13 amino acids. The CDR3 reads CARPGQGGDTQYF. The DNA for the CDR3 is TGTGCCAGACCGGGACAGGGAGGGGATACCCAGTACTTC.

The V call is TRBV5-1, the J call TRBJ2-7; 8 bases match TRBD2. In germline, CDR1 is SGHRS, CDR2 YFSETQ. The CDR3 is 14 residues long. Germline trimming cut 4 bases from V and 1 base from J; bases unmatched to any gene: 4. CDR3 sequence (DNA): TGCGCCAGCAGCAGCACTAGCGGTTCCTACGAGCAGTACTTC. It yields the protein CASSSTSGSYEQYF. The whole variable domain, filled in from reference TRBV5-1 and TRBJ2-7, reads KAGVTQTPRYLIKTRGQQVTLSCSPISGHRSVSWYQQTPGQGLQFLFEYFSETQRNKGNFPGRFSGRQFSNSRSEMNVSTLELGDSALYLCASSSTSGSYEQYFGPGTRLTVT.